This TCR beta chain emerged from a study of T cells expressing NK-cell markers. As to this clonotype: The antigen remains undetermined.

General observations from the study: Of the CD8+ T cells in more than five donors, roughly 1.0-7.5% belonged to dominant NKG2C+ clonotypes.

Reanalyzing the 5' RACE reads, TCRdb keeps one entry per CDR3 protein, without DNA. This sample's table has just under 150,000 distinct CDR3 sequences. The germline CDR1 and CDR2 sequences are MNHEY and SMNVEV (reference sequence). The CDR3 is made up of 19 amino acids. V and J are TRBV27 and TRBJ2-3; TCRdb lists TRBD2, though no DNA is available to test this call. The clonotype comes from a man between 18 and 35 years old in good health. Material: blood T cells: a sorted CD56 or NKG2C T cell subset, CD4+ or CD8+ T cells, or bulk PBMC T cells (not recorded which). CDR3 protein: CASSHLGLAERPSTDTQYF.